Relative to its sample, the clone carrying this T cell receptor beta chain is medium-sized (0.01 to 0.1%). The V end was cut by 6 bases, the J end by 2 bases, with 15 bases between. Germline V lookup: CDR1 SGHRS, CDR2 YFSETQ. The CDR3 runs to 14 residues. No treatment of any kind had been given to any patient before thyroid surgery. This sample was taken from a study of metastatic and nonmetastatic thyroid tumors. TCRdb reanalyzed the PCR reads with MiXCR. The sample lists around 12,000 clones, 30% to 35% occurring once. This chain uses TRBV5-1 with TRBJ2-7; D is possibly TRBD1 (5 bases). Sample: tumor tissue. This clonotype was obtained from a female donor with papillary thyroid cancer or a benign thyroid nodule (not recorded which). Some clones in this sample may be carry-over from other donors' samples. The CDR3 nucleotides are TGCGCCAGCAAGGTGAACGAAGGGGCCTACGAGCAGTACTTC. As protein: CASKVNEGAYEQYF.